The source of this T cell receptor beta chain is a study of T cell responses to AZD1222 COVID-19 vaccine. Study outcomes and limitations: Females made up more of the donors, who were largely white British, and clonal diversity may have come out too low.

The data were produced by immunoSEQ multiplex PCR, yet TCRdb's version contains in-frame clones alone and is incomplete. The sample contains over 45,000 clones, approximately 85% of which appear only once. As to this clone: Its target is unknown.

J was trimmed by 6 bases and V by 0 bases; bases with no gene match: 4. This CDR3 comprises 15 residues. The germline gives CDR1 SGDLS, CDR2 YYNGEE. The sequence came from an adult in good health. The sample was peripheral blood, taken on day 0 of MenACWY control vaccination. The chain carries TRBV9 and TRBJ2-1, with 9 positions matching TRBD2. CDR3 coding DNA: TGTGCCAGCAGCGTAGCAGCGGGAGGAGTCAATGAGCAGTTCTTC. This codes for CASSVAAGGVNEQFF.